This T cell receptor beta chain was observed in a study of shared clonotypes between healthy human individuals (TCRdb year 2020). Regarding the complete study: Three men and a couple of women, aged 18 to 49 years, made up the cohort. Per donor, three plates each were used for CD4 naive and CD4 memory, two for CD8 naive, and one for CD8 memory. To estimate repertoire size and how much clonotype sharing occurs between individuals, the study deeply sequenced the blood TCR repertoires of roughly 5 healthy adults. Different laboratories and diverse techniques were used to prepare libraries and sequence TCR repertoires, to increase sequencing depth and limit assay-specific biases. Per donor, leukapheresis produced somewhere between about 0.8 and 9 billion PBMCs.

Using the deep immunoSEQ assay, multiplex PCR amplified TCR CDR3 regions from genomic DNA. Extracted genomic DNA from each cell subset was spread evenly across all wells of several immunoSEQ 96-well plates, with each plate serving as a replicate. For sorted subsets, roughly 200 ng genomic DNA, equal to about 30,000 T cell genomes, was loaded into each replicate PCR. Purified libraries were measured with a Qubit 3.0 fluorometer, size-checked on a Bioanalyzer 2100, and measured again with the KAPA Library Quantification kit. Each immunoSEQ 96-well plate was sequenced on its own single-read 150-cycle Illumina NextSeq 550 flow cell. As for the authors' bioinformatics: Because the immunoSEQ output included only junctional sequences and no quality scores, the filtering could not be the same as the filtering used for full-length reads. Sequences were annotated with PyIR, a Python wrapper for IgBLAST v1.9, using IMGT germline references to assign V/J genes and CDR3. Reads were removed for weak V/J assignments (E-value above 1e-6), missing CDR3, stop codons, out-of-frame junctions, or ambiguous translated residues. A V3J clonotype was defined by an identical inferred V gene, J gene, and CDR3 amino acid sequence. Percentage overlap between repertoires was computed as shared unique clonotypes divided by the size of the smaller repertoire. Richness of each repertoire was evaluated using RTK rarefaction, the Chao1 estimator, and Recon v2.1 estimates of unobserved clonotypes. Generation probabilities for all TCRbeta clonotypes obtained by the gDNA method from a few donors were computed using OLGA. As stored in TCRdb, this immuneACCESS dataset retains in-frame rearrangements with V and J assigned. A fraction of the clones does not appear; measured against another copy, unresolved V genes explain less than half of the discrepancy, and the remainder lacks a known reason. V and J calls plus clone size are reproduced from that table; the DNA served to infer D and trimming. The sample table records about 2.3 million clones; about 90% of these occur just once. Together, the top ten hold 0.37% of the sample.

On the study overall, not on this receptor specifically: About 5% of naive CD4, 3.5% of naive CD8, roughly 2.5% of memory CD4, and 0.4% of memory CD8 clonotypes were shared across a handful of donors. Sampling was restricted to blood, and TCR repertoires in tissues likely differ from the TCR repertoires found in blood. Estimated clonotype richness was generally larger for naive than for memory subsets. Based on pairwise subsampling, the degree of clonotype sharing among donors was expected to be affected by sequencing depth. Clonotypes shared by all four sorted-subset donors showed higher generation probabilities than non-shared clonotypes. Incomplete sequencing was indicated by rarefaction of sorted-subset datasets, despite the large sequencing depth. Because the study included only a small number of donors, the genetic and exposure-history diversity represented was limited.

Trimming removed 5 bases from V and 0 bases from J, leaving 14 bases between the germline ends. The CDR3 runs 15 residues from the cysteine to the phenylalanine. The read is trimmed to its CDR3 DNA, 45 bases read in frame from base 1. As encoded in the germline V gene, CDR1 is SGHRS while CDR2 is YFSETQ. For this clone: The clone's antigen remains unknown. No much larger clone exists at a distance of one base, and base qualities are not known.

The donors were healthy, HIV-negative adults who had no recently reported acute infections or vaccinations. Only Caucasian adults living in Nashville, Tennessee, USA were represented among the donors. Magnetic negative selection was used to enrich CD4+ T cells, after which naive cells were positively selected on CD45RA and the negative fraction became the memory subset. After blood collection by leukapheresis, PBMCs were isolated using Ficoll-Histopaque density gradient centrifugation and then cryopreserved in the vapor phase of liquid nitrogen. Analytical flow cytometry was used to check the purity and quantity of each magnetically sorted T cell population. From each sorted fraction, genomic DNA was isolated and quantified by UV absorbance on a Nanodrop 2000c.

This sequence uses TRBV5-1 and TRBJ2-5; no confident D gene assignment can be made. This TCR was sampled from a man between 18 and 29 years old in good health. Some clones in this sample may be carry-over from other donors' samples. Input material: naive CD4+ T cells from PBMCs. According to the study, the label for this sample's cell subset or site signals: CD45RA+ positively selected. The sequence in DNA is TGCGCCAGCAGTTCATCCGTTACTTACCAAGAGACCCAGTACTTC. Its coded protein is CASSSSVTYQETQYF.